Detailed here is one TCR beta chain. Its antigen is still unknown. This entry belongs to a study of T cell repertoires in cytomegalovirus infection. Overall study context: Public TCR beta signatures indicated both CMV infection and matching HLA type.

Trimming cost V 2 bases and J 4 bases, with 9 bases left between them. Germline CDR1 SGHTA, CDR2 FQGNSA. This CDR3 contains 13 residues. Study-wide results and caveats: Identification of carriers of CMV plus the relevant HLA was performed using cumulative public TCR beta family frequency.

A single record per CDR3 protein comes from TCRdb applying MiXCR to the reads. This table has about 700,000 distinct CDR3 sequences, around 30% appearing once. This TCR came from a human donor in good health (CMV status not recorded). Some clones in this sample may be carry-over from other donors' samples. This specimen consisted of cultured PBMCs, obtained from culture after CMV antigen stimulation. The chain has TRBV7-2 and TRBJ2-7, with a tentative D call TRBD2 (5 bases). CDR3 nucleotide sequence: TGTGCCAGCAGCTTACGAGCGGAATACGAGCAGTACTTC. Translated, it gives CASSLRAEYEQYF.